The entry that follows covers one T cell receptor (beta chain) sequence. The target of this receptor is not known. Per-base quality was not reported, and no clone a single base away is much larger than it. The germline V gene gives CDR1 as SGHTA and CDR2 as FQGTGA. There are 15 amino acids in the CDR3, from cysteine to phenylalanine inclusive. Solely the CDR3 DNA is kept, with 45 bases framed from the first base. The junction shows trimming of 0 bases on V and 5 bases on J, plus 12 bases between the germline ends. PBMCs were isolated by Ficoll-Paque density gradient centrifugation. The sample originates from a study of T-cell memory formation after mild COVID-19 (dated by TCRdb to about 2021). For the wider study: TCR sequence clusters from the two donors were found to be largely donor specific. In two donors, T-cell clones that expanded and contracted after mild COVID-19 were followed by sequencing TCRalpha and TCRbeta repertoires longitudinally. The cohort was made up of two young adult volunteers, one female and one male, who were previously healthy. The investigation overall reported the following: The study included only a couple of mild cases, and larger cohorts that include severe cases with pre-infection samples were judged to be necessary. Whether the second-wave clones peaking on day 37 were SARS-CoV-2 specific was not confirmed. Contracting CD4+ clones were found mainly in CM and EM memory subsets, while CD8+ clones were enriched in EMRA. Some responding clones were detected in pre-infection memory, suggesting pre-existing cross-reactive memory T cells joined the SARS-CoV-2 response. Clones that contracted from day 15 to 85 showed balanced CD4/CD8 phenotypes, whereas a second wave of clones that expanded from day 15 to 37 leaned towards CD4+.

Instrument used: Illumina NovaSeq 6000. cDNA libraries for TCRalpha and TCRbeta were prepared by 5'RACE using constant-segment primers, with sample barcodes and unique molecular identifiers added. Trizol reagent was used to extract RNA from every sample. Library amplification was performed in two PCR steps, and a second sample barcode and Illumina TruSeq adapters were introduced in the second step. Sequencing of libraries was performed on an Illumina NovaSeq with 2 x 150 bp paired-end reads. The paper's data handling went like this. Reads were demultiplexed and collapsed into UMI-guided consensus sequences with migec v1.2.7. Using mixcr v2.1.11, the UMI consensuses were aligned to TRA and TRB V and J templates and assembled into clonotypes. Clonotypes were classified as expanded or contracted when called significant by both edgeR and NoisET, with noise models trained on biological replicates. For edgeR calls, the thresholds were a false discovery rate-adjusted p below 0.01 and a log2 fold-change of 1. PCA with hierarchical clustering of max-normalized trajectories of the 1000 most abundant clonotypes was used as exploratory dynamics analysis. The CD4 or CD8 phenotype of responding clones was assigned using the separately sequenced CD4+ and CD8+ repertoires. TCRdb reworked the public reads: Q25 trimming with fastp, MiXCR clone assembly, productive beta chains retained. Rows with one shared CDR3 protein collapse into an entry with the most common genes and DNA. These V and J calls originate from TCRdb's pipeline instead of the authors' own analysis. In all, the sample holds around 320,000 distinct CDR3 sequences, and around 28% of those were seen once. The top ten hold roughly 14% of the sample.

This receptor was identified in an adult woman who had mild COVID-19 (a few samples of this study predate the infection). The sample titles of this study are shuffled in the database, so cell type and time point are left out; the donor was told from shared clones. Rearrangement joined TRBV7-3 to TRBJ2-3; no confident D gene assignment can be made. Sample: PBMCs or a T cell subset sorted from them (not recorded which). The sequence in DNA is TGTGCCAGCAGCTTAACGTACGGACCTCTAGATACGCAGTATTTT. Its protein product is CASSLTYGPLDTQYF.